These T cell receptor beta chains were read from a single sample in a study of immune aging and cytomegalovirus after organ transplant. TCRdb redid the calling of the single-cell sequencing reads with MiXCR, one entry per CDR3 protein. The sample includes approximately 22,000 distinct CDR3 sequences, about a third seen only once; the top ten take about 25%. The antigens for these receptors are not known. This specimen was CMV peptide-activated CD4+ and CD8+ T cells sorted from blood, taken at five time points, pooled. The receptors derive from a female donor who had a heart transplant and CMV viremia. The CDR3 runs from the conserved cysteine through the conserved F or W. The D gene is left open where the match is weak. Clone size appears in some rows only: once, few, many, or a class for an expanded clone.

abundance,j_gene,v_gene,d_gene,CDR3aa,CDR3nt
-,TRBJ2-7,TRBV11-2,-,CASSPRIRGEQYF,TGTGCCAGCAGCCCGCGTATTAGGGGCGAGCAGTACTTC
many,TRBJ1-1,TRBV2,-,CASGTANTEAFF,TGTGCCAGCGGGACGGCGAACACTGAAGCTTTCTTT
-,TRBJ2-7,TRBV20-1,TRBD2,CSARDVGGGYEQYF,TGCAGTGCTAGAGATGTTGGCGGGGGCTACGAGCAGTACTTC
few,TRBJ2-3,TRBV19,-,CASSTTRPDTQYF,TGTGCTAGTAGTACGACCCGCCCGGATACGCAGTATTTT
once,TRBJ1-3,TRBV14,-,CASSQGQLSGNTIYF,TGTGCCAGCAGCCAAGGCCAGCTCTCTGGAAACACCATATATTTT
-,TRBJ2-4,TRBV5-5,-,CASSLRVSAKNIQYF,TGTGCCAGCAGCTTAAGGGTATCGGCCAAAAACATTCAGTACTTC
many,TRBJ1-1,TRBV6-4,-,CASSDSVDGMLGAFF,TGTGCCAGCAGTGACTCGGTCGATGGAATGTTGGGAGCTTTCTTT
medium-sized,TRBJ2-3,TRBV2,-,CASSPSRTDTQYF,TGTGCCAGCAGCCCCTCCAGAACAGATACGCAGTATTTT
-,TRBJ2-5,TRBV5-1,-,CASSLGDPSGETQYF,TGCGCCAGCAGCTTGGGGGACCCCTCGGGGGAGACCCAGTACTTC
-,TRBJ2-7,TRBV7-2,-,CASSLALARRFEQYF,TGTGCCAGCAGCTTAGCCTTGGCCAGGCGCTTTGAGCAGTACTTC
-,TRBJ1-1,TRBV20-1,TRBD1,CSARGQGGSTEAFF,TGCAGTGCTCGGGGACAGGGGGGCAGTACTGAAGCTTTCTTT
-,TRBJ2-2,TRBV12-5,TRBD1,CASGVGQGIPGELFF,TGTGCTAGTGGTGTTGGACAGGGGATCCCCGGGGAGCTGTTTTTT
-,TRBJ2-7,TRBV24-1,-,CATSSGLPNYEQYF,TGTGCCACCAGCTCGGGACTTCCGAACTACGAGCAGTACTTC
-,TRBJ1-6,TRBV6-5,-,CASSATPLDNSPLHF,TGTGCCAGCAGTGCAACACCCCTAGACAATTCACCCCTCCACTTT
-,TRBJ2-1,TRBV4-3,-,CASPRGGVPNEQFF,TGCGCCAGCCCTAGAGGAGGGGTGCCCAATGAGCAGTTCTTC
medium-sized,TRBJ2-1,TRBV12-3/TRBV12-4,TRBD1,CASSGRDRVSNEQFF,TGTGCCAGCAGTGGCCGGGACAGGGTCTCGAATGAGCAGTTCTTC